The next 27 T cell receptor beta chains were all read from a single sample in a study of beta chain features in type 1 diabetes. Whole-study findings and limits: In all four CD4+ subsets, TCRB CDR3 length was significantly, moderately reduced in type 1 diabetes.

TCRB transcripts that were expressed got sequenced, as all of the isolated RNA had been reverse transcribed. Clones were sequenced by immunoSEQ multiplex PCR, and TCRdb holds only the in-frame ones, with some missing. Found here are approximately 27,000 clones, 49% of them singletons; the top ten hold 0.3%. These receptors have no identified antigens. The material sequenced was stem cell memory CD4+ T cells from blood. The receptors stem from a man aged 25 to 40 with type 1 diabetes.

The CDR3 sequence: CASSSRTGGTGELFF. The CDR3 DNA is TGTGCCAGCAGCTCCCGGACAGGGGGCACCGGGGAGCTGTTTTTT. V usage is TRBV11-3 and J usage is TRBJ2-2; 10 nucleotides match TRBD1. The CDR3 spans 15 residues. The trim removed 4 bases at V and 4 bases at J, leaving 3 bases unmatched. Germline CDR1 is SGHNT and CDR2 is YENEEA.

This clone has a handful of counts. The CDR3 DNA is TGCGCCAGCATGCCCGGCACGGGCGAGCAGTACTTC. As protein: CASMPGTGEQYF. The chain has TRBV5-1 and TRBJ2-7; no definite D call. This CDR3 comprises 12 residues. V was clipped by 6 bases and J by 6 bases, with 13 bases between them. Looked up from germline, CDR1 is SGHRS and CDR2 is YFSETQ.

This clone has just a few counts. The chain recombines TRBV5-6 with TRBJ2-1; 8 bases are shared with TRBD1. CDR1 is SGHDT, CDR2 YYEEEE, per germline. V lost 4 bases and J lost 1; bases outside the gene matches: 4. The CDR3 is 15 residues long. The CDR3 reads CASSPDRGSYNEQFF. The CDR3 coding sequence is TGTGCCAGCAGCCCCGACAGGGGATCCTACAATGAGCAGTTCTTC.

The rearrangement uses TRBV5-1 and TRBJ2-2; the D is unclear. Trimming left V 3 bases short and J 1 base short, with 4 bases between. The CDR3 length is 13 residues. The germline V gene has CDR1 SGHRS and CDR2 YFSETQ. The CDR3 coding sequence is TGCGCCAGCAGCTCGGGGAACACCGGGGAGCTGTTTTTT. It translates to CASSSGNTGELFF.

The V call is TRBV12-5, the J call TRBJ2-3, with a possible D match to TRBD2 (5 bases). This CDR3 is 14 amino acids long. V shed 4 bases and J shed 1 base, with 9 bases lying between them. The germline V gene has CDR1 LGHNT and CDR2 FRNRAP. CDR3 amino acids: CASGSSGGTDTQYF. The CDR3 DNA sequence: TGTGCTAGTGGTTCATCCGGGGGCACAGATACGCAGTATTTT.

This clone was picked up a small number of times. The chain's CDR3 is CASRGTGVLNTEAFF. Written as DNA, the CDR3 is TGTGCCAGTAGAGGGACAGGGGTCCTGAACACTGAAGCTTTCTTT. The chain combines TRBV19 with TRBJ1-1; 10 positions match TRBD1. Germline V gene lookup returns CDR1 LNHDA and CDR2 SQIVND (reference sequence). There are 15 residues in the CDR3. With V trimmed by 6 bases and J by 0 bases, 4 bases remained unmatched.

Remarks on this clone: This specimen includes other DNA sequences encoding the same CDR3. The chain combines TRBV19 with TRBJ1-5; 9 bases fit TRBD1. This CDR3 is built from 14 residues. CDR1 is LNHDA and CDR2 is SQIVND in the germline V gene (reference sequence). The junction had 4 bases not matched to a gene; V was cut back by 8 bases and J by 2 bases. In DNA, the CDR3 is TGTGCCAGTTCGGGACAGGGCGGCAATCAGCCCCAGCATTTT. Protein: CASSGQGGNQPQHF.

The chain links TRBV7-9 to TRBJ2-2; TRBD1 matches 9 bases. J was trimmed by 5 bases and V by 2 bases; bases with no gene match: 9. The length of the CDR3 is 17 residues. Germline assignment: CDR1 SEHNR and CDR2 FQNEAQ (reference sequence). CDR3 sequence reads: CASSLWDGTGRTGELFF. In DNA, the CDR3 is TGTGCCAGCAGCTTATGGGACGGGACAGGGAGGACCGGGGAGCTGTTTTTT.

The chain carries TRBV6-5 and TRBJ1-1, with 7 positions matching TRBD1. Per the germline V gene, CDR1 is MNHEY and CDR2 is SVGAGI. This CDR3 is 13 amino acids long. The J segment lost 2 bases and the V segment lost 7 bases, leaving 4 bases of the junction unmatched. CDR3 nucleotides: TGTGCCAGCAACAGGGGAGGTAACACTGAAGCTTTCTTT. It encodes CASNRGGNTEAFF.

This chain connects TRBV27 to TRBJ1-2; the D gene is possibly TRBD1 (6 bases). The CDR3 has 15 amino acids. Trimming shortened V by 2 bases and J by 4 bases, and 14 bases separated the two germline ends. Germline loops: CDR1 MNHEY, CDR2 SMNVEV (reference sequence). The CDR3 nucleotides are TGTGCCAGCAGTTTAGGGCAGGGGCTCTCCTATGGCTACACCTTC. It codes for CASSLGQGLSYGYTF.

V usage is TRBV6-5 and J usage is TRBJ1-1, with a tentative D call TRBD1 (6 bases). There are 13 residues in the CDR3. V was clipped by 7 bases and J by 4 bases, with 13 bases between them. The germline V gene encodes CDR1 MNHEY and CDR2 SVGAGI. CDR3 protein: CASNNQGSTEAFF. The CDR3 nucleotides read TGTGCCAGCAACAATCAGGGGAGCACTGAAGCTTTCTTT.

This chain links TRBV7-6 with TRBJ2-5; unclear D gene. Germline CDR1 reads SGHVS; CDR2 reads FNYEAQ. The CDR3 has 13 amino acids. V gave up 0 bases and J gave up 7 bases, with 9 bases separating them. CDR3 residues: CASSLAGSGTQYF. The CDR3, as DNA: TGTGCCAGCAGCTTAGCCGGCTCGGGGACCCAGTACTTC.

In this sample, this clone turned up a few times. The chain combines TRBV11-3 with TRBJ1-5; a possible D gene is TRBD1 (5 bases). V lost 0 bases and J 7 bases, leaving 13 bases between the germline ends. This CDR3 region has 15 residues. Per germline, CDR1 SGHNT and CDR2 YENEEA. CDR3 coding DNA: TGTGCCAGCAGCTTAGATGCGGGGGAAGGCCAGCCCCAGCATTTT. Its translation is CASSLDAGEGQPQHF.

V usage is TRBV5-4 and J usage is TRBJ2-1, with TRBD1 matching over 9 bases. Unmatched junction bases numbered 6, after V lost 4 bases and J lost 4 bases. Per the germline V gene, CDR1 is SGHNT and CDR2 is YYREEE (reference sequence). This CDR3 contains 15 residues. DNA of the CDR3: TGTGCCAGCAGCCCGAGCGGACAGGGGTACAATGAGCAGTTCTTC. Translation gives CASSPSGQGYNEQFF.

The chain is built from TRBV5-6 and TRBJ1-2; D remains ambiguous. Germline assignment: CDR1 SGHDT and CDR2 YYEEEE. Trimming took off 1 base at V and 7 bases at J, with 20 bases between the two ends. The CDR3 is 16 amino acids. DNA of the CDR3: TGTGCCAGCAGCTTGACCGGCGCCCCCCTAGTAGGTGGCTACACCTTC. It translates to CASSLTGAPLVGGYTF. Complete variable domain (other parts from reference TRBV5-6 and TRBJ1-2): DAGVTQSPTHLIKTRGQQVTLRCSPKSGHDTVSWYQQALGQGPQFIFQYYEEEERQRGNFPDRFSGHQFPNYSSELNVNALLLGDSALYLCASSLTGAPLVGGYTFGSGTRLTVV.

The gene calls are TRBV19 and TRBJ2-7; the match to TRBD1 covers 10 bases. The trim removed 4 bases at V and 6 bases at J, leaving 3 bases unmatched. The CDR3 is made up of 13 amino acids. CDR1 and CDR2 (germline): LNHDA, SQIVND (reference sequence). CDR3 loop: CASSKGQGREQYF. CDR3 sequence (DNA): TGTGCCAGTAGTAAGGGACAGGGGCGCGAGCAGTACTTC.

This clone was observed a handful of times. V is TRBV10-2 and J is TRBJ2-7; 14 bases align to TRBD2. The CDR3 runs to 16 residues. Trimming at V came to 3 bases and at J to 3 bases, leaving 4 bases not matched to a gene. CDR1 is WSHSY, CDR2 SAAADI, per germline. The CDR3 reads CASSDRTSGRIYEQYF. CDR3 in DNA: TGCGCCAGCAGTGATCGGACTAGCGGGAGGATCTACGAGCAGTACTTC.

The CDR3 nucleotides are TGTGCCAGCACCGTAGCGGGGGGGCTCGAGGGTGAGCAGTTCTTC. As protein: CASTVAGGLEGEQFF. The chain carries TRBV6-5 and TRBJ2-1; 11 bases fit TRBD2. CDR1 is MNHEY and CDR2 is SVGAGI in the germline V gene. V lost 7 bases and J lost 9; bases outside the gene matches: 11. The CDR3 has 15 residues.

This clone was observed a few times. The chain links TRBV2 to TRBJ1-5, with a tentative D call TRBD1 (5 bases). The V gene lost 3 bases and the J gene lost 0 bases, with 6 bases spanning the gap. The CDR3 runs to 14 residues. CDR1 is SNHLY, CDR2 FYNNEI, per germline. In DNA, the CDR3 is TGTGCCAGCAGTGACAGGGCTAGCAATCAGCCCCAGCATTTT. Residues: CASSDRASNQPQHF.

This clone has just a few counts. The chain carries TRBV11-2 and TRBJ2-7; D may be TRBD2 (6 bases). The CDR3 spans 17 residues. CDR1 is SGHAT, CDR2 FQNNGV, per germline. V lost 1 base to trimming and J lost 0 bases, with 16 bases between them. CDR3 sequence: CASSLGSRGDSSYEQYF. CDR3 nucleotide sequence: TGTGCCAGCAGCTTAGGGTCACGCGGGGATAGCTCCTACGAGCAGTACTTC.

The CDR3 DNA reads TGTGCCAGCAGCTTATTCGGGGTGCAAGGAGATACGCAGTATTTT. Encoded protein: CASSLFGVQGDTQYF. This sequence joins TRBV7-2 and TRBJ2-3; possible D gene TRBD2, 5 bases. This CDR3 is 15 amino acids long. Germline CDR1 SGHTA, CDR2 FQGNSA. The V end lost 2 bases, the J end lost 5 bases, and 14 bases lay between the germline ends.

This clone was seen only a few times. The rearrangement uses TRBV5-6 and TRBJ2-5, with D possibly TRBD1 on 5 matching bases. Looked up from germline, CDR1 is SGHDT and CDR2 is YYEEEE. Trimming pared 1 base from V and 1 base from J, leaving 11 bases between. The CDR3 is 15 residues long. DNA for the CDR3: TGTGCCAGCAGCTTGTTGAAGGGGCTCCAAGAGACCCAGTACTTC. This sequence encodes CASSLLKGLQETQYF.

This clone turned up a few times. This chain uses TRBV19 with TRBJ1-2; 7 bases fit TRBD1. CDR1 is LNHDA, CDR2 SQIVND, per germline (reference sequence). The CDR3 loop spans 15 amino acids. V lost 1 base to trimming and J lost 4 bases; unmatched junction nucleotides: 6. The CDR3 DNA reads TGTGCCAGTAGTATAGCGGACAGGTCCTTCTATGGCTACACCTTC. This gives the protein CASSIADRSFYGYTF.

V and J are TRBV30 and TRBJ2-5; 9 bases are shared with TRBD1. This CDR3 region has 13 residues. Trimming at V came to 3 bases and at J to 3 bases, leaving 2 bases not matched to a gene. Per the germline V gene, CDR1 is GTSNPN and CDR2 is SVGIG (reference sequence). The CDR3 is CAWRGTGKETQYF. The CDR3 nucleotides read TGTGCCTGGAGAGGGACAGGGAAAGAGACCCAGTACTTC.

This chain joins TRBV9 and TRBJ2-1, with D perhaps matching TRBD2 (5 bases). The CDR3 runs 16 residues. V lost 3 bases, J lost 5 bases, and 18 bases lay in between. Germline CDR1 is SGDLS and CDR2 is YYNGEE. CDR3 DNA sequence: TGTGCCAGCAGCGCCACCTCACGGATTAGCGACAATGAGCAGTTCTTC. Translating it yields CASSATSRISDNEQFF.

This sequence joins TRBV11-2 and TRBJ1-3; D remains unclear. The CDR3 runs to 14 residues. From germline, CDR1 is SGHAT and CDR2 FQNNGV. V lost 1 base to trimming and J lost 0 bases, with 4 bases between them. The CDR3 reads CASSLGLSGNTIYF. In DNA form, the CDR3 reads TGTGCCAGCAGCTTAGGACTCTCTGGAAACACCATATATTTT.

This clone occurred once. V is TRBV4-1 and J is TRBJ2-2; 11 bases match TRBD2. The CDR3 length is 19 residues. The germline V gene has CDR1 MGHRA and CDR2 YSYEKL. Trimming cost V 3 bases and J 2 bases; bases outside gene matches: 11. This CDR3 is CASSHLLAGLAVNTGELFF. In DNA, the CDR3 is TGCGCCAGCAGCCACCTCTTGGCGGGACTAGCGGTAAACACCGGGGAGCTGTTTTTT.